Below are 15 T cell receptor beta chains sequenced from a single sample in a study of vaccination and CD4 T cells after COVID-19. Treatment indicated: roughly 11-day PBMC culture with coronavirus spike peptide pools or control peptides (ViraFEST assay). Their antigens are not known. Sequence data for DNA of cultured CD4+ T cells were generated by the Oncomine TCR Beta short-read assay. TCRdb independently ran MiXCR on the PCR reads; one entry per CDR3 protein. The data hold some 15,000 distinct CDR3 sequences, with more than 40% observed a single time. The sequencing sample was made of cultured CD4+ T cells from blood. Receptor source: a human donor with COVID-19.

CDR3 DNA: TGCAGTGCTTTCCGGTCCGGGACAAAGAACACTGAAGCTTTCTTT. Its protein product is CSAFRSGTKNTEAFF. The chain employs TRBV20-1 and TRBJ1-1, with D possibly TRBD1 on 6 matching bases. The CDR3 extends over 15 amino acids. V lost 5 bases and J lost 1, with 17 bases in between. Germline V gene data show CDR1 as DFQATT and CDR2 as SNEGSKA (reference sequence).

This clonotype showed up just once. The chain has TRBV20-1 and TRBJ2-2; 11 nucleotides agree with TRBD2. CDR1 and CDR2 from the germline V gene are DFQATT and SNEGSKA (reference sequence). The CDR3 totals 16 residues. Trimming at V came to 0 bases and at J to 8 bases, leaving 8 bases not matched to a gene. For the CDR3, the DNA is TGCAGTGCTAGAGATCGAGTAGCGGGGGGGCGAGGGGAGCTGTTTTTT. This gives the protein CSARDRVAGGRGELFF.

The chain joins TRBV6-1 to TRBJ2-5; a possible D gene is TRBD1 (5 bases). CDR3 size: 14 residues. V was shortened by 6 bases and J by 5 bases, with 16 bases between the two germline ends. Germline CDR1 and CDR2: MNHNS and SASEGT. CDR3 bases: TGTGCCAGCAGGAGGAGAAGGGGCGCGGAGACCCAGTACTTC. It specifies CASRRRRGAETQYF.

This clonotype was counted only a few times. CDR3 nucleotides: TGCGCCAGCAGCCCCGGACAGGGGGACACTGAAGCTTTCTTT. The encoded protein is CASSPGQGDTEAFF. V and J are TRBV5-1 and TRBJ1-1; 10 bases match TRBD1. V was clipped by 4 bases and J by 3 bases; unmatched bases: 3. CDR1 and CDR2 (germline): SGHRS, YFSETQ. This CDR3 is built from 14 residues.

The chain combines TRBV6-1 with TRBJ2-7; D tentatively fits TRBD1 or TRBD2 (5 bases each). Trimming took 8 bases from V and 3 from J, leaving 14 bases between them. The CDR3 covers 13 residues. The V gene's germline CDR1 is MNHNS and CDR2 SASEGT. The CDR3 DNA follows: TGTGCCAGCTCCTTGGGACGGCTCTACGAGCAGTACTTC. As protein: CASSLGRLYEQYF.

This sequence joins TRBV12-3 or TRBV12-4 and TRBJ2-5, with TRBD1 matching 7 bases. This CDR3 region has 17 residues. Trimming removed 1 base from V and 1 base from J; junction bases left unmatched: 9. CDR3 DNA: TGTGCCAGCAGTTTAGGTGACAGGGCCCTCTCCCAAGAGACCCAGTACTTC. Translated: CASSLGDRALSQETQYF.

The genes are TRBV11-2 and TRBJ1-2; D unresolved. The ends were cut back, 3 bases at V and 8 bases at J, with 10 bases in the middle. CDR1 and CDR2 from the germline V gene are SGHAT and FQNNGV. This CDR3 has 12 residues. CDR3 DNA: TGTGCCAGCAGCTTGACGACGTCCGGCTACACCTTC. This codes for CASSLTTSGYTF.

This clonotype came up a few times. The V call is TRBV7-8, the J call TRBJ2-7, with 7 bases that match TRBD1. The junction had 4 bases not matched to a gene; V was cut back by 2 bases and J by 0 bases. The germline CDR1 and CDR2 sequences are SGHVS and FQNEAQ. The CDR3 extends over 15 amino acids. CDR3 protein: CASSLSRTGSYEQYF. CDR3 DNA: TGTGCCAGCAGCTTATCAAGGACAGGCTCCTACGAGCAGTACTTC.

This clonotype was counted a few times. V and J are TRBV7-9 and TRBJ1-6; 8 positions agree with TRBD1. V dropped 5 bases and J dropped 7; count of bases not matched to a gene: 4. Looked up from germline, CDR1 is SEHNR and CDR2 is FQNEAQ (reference sequence). The CDR3 spans 14 residues. In DNA, the CDR3 is TGTGCCAGCAGCCAAGCAGGGGGCAATTCACCCCTCCACTTT. Protein product: CASSQAGGNSPLHF. The whole variable domain, filled in from reference TRBV7-9 and TRBJ1-6, reads DTGVSQNPRHKITKRGQNVTFRCDPISEHNRLYWYRQTLGQGPEFLTYFQNEAQLEKSRLLSDRFSAERPKGSFSTLEIQRTEQGDSAMYLCASSQAGGNSPLHFGNGTRLTVT.

The chain has TRBV6-1 and TRBJ2-4, with unresolved D. V shed 3 bases and J shed 4 bases, with 1 base lying between them. Germline assignment: CDR1 MNHNS and CDR2 SASEGT. The CDR3 is 11 amino acids. The CDR3 DNA reads TGTGCCAGCAGTGAGAAAAACATTCAGTACTTC. Its translation is CASSEKNIQYF.

This clonotype was observed a few times. The V gene is TRBV20-1, the J gene TRBJ2-5; D possibly uses TRBD1 or TRBD2 (7 bases each). Trimming stripped 5 bases from V and 4 bases from J, with 17 bases between. The CDR3 runs to 14 residues. Per germline, CDR1 DFQATT and CDR2 SNEGSKA (reference sequence). The CDR3 region has the DNA TGCAGTGCTGACTTGACAGGGAGGGCAGAGACCCAGTACTTC. Amino acid sequence: CSADLTGRAETQYF.

J is TRBJ2-5 and V is TRBV6-2 or TRBV6-3; D is undetermined. The CDR3 is 12 amino acids. V lost 7 bases, J lost 5 bases, and 11 bases lay in between. Germline CDR1 reads MNHEY; CDR2 reads SVGEGT. The CDR3 region has the DNA TGTGCCAGCACCCGAACTGCTGAGACCCAGTACTTC. Translation: CASTRTAETQYF.

Written as DNA, the CDR3 is TGTGCCAGCAGCAAAGCTACTATCCCGGGACAGGGGTCGAACACTGAAGCTTTCTTT. Protein sequence: CASSKATIPGQGSNTEAFF. The chain couples TRBV21-1 to TRBJ1-1; the table gives TRBD1 as D, unverified against the DNA. TRBV21-1 is flagged as a pseudogene. CDR3 length: 19 amino acids.

This chain links TRBV20-1 with TRBJ1-2; 9 nucleotides match TRBD1. CDR3 length: 13 residues. Germline V lookup: CDR1 DFQATT, CDR2 SNEGSKA (reference sequence). The CDR3 reads CSGAQGARYGYTF. The CDR3 DNA is TGCAGCGGGGCACAGGGGGCGCGATATGGCTACACCTTC.

CDR3 sequence (DNA): TGTGCCAGCAGCAAGGGGCAGGGGGCGCCGAACGAGCAGTACTTC. Amino acid sequence: CASSKGQGAPNEQYF. V and J are TRBV7-2 and TRBJ2-7; 8 positions match TRBD1. The CDR3 runs 15 residues. Germline CDR1 reads SGHTA; CDR2 reads FQGNSA. V shed 5 bases, J shed 5 bases, and the junction held 11 bases outside the gene matches.